This is a list of T cell receptor beta chains from one sample in a study of blood T cell repertoires in COVID-19. Using immunoSEQ multiplex PCR, the repertoire was profiled, and TCRdb retains in-frame clones only, with some absent. The sample lists roughly 190,000 clones; 75% to 95% were seen once. Sample: peripheral blood. These receptors all come from a man between 45 and 60 years old with acute or convalescent COVID-19. CDR3s include the opening cysteine and the closing phenylalanine or tryptophan. Fields, in order: D gene, V gene, clone size, J gene, CDR3 DNA, CDR3 protein. A D gene is named only where the DNA matches it firmly. Not all rows give a size; the values are once, few, many and, for expanded clones, a class.

.,TRBV6-4,.,TRBJ1-5,TGTGCCAGCAGTGATCGAAAATTACAGGAGTATAGCAATCAGCCCCAGCATTTT,CASSDRKLQEYSNQPQHF
.,TRBV28,.,TRBJ1-5,TGTGCCAGCAGTGCTAGGGGCCAGCCCCAGCATTTT,CASSARGQPQHF
TRBD2,TRBV10-3,.,TRBJ2-3,TGTGCCATCAGTGCCCTTAGCGGGATGGGTACAGATACGCAGTATTTT,CAISALSGMGTDTQYF
TRBD1,TRBV7-2,.,TRBJ1-3,TGTGCCAGCAGCTCCGGACAGGGGGCCTCTGGAAACACCATATATTTT,CASSSGQGASGNTIYF
TRBD1,TRBV10-2,.,TRBJ2-7,TGCGCCAGCAGTGCTAAAGGGGGCGGGTACGAGCAGTACTTC,CASSAKGGGYEQYF
TRBD2,TRBV3-1/TRBV3-2,.,TRBJ2-1,TGTGCCAGCAGCCTCAGCGGGAGGGCCTTCAATGAGCAGTTCTTC,CASSLSGRAFNEQFF
.,TRBV9,.,TRBJ1-4,TGTGCCAGCAGCGTAGCACAGGGTCGTGAAAAACTGTTTTTT,CASSVAQGREKLFF
.,TRBV18,.,TRBJ2-5,TGTGCCAGCTCACCGGGAGTAGCAGAGACCCAGTACTTC,CASSPGVAETQYF
TRBD2,TRBV4-2,.,TRBJ2-3,TGTGCCAGCAGCCAACGACTAGCGGGGGGCACAGATACGCAGTATTTT,CASSQRLAGGTDTQYF
TRBD1,TRBV3-1/TRBV3-2,.,TRBJ1-2,TGTGCCAGCAGCCAAGCCAGGGGGTATGGCTACACCTTC,CASSQARGYGYTF
TRBD1,TRBV19,.,TRBJ1-5,TGTGCCAGCGGACAGGGGTGGGAAAAGCCCCAGCATTTT,CASGQGWEKPQHF
.,TRBV3-1/TRBV3-2,.,TRBJ2-3,TGTGCCAGCAGCCAAGTTTCACAGGTTAGATTT,CASSQVSQVRF
TRBD2,TRBV6-5,.,TRBJ2-1,TGTGCCAGCCATCCGGTACTAGCGGACCACAATGAGCAGTTCTTC,CASHPVLADHNEQFF
.,TRBV19,.,TRBJ2-1,TGTGCCATCACAGGGCCGTCTTACAATGAGCAGTTCTTC,CAITGPSYNEQFF
TRBD1,TRBV6-6,.,TRBJ2-7,TGTGCCAGCAGTGGGACAGGGGTATCCTACGAGCAGTACTTC,CASSGTGVSYEQYF
.,TRBV2,.,TRBJ1-4,TGTGCCAGCAGAACGGTACTGGACAGTTTCAGTGAAAAACTGTTTTTT,CASRTVLDSFSEKLFF
.,TRBV7-8,.,TRBJ2-7,TGTGCCAGCAGCTTAGCCCCCCACGCCGCCCCCCACATCTACGAGCAGTACTTC,CASSLAPHAAPHIYEQYF
TRBD2,TRBV7-8,.,TRBJ2-2,TGTGCCAGCAGCTCCCAAAGTTGGCTAGCGGGAGGAGGGACCGGGGAGCTGTTTTTT,CASSSQSWLAGGGTGELFF
TRBD1,TRBV25-1,.,TRBJ1-2,TGTGCCAGCAGTGGGACCTCGGGACAGGGGGCGAATGGCTACACCTTC,CASSGTSGQGANGYTF
.,TRBV27,.,TRBJ2-2,TGTGCCAGCAGTTACGCGGGGCTGAACACCGGGGAGCTGTTTTTT,CASSYAGLNTGELFF
.,TRBV3-1/TRBV3-2,.,TRBJ1-2,TGTGCCAGCAGCCCCACCCAACAGGTTATCAACTATGGCTACACCTTC,CASSPTQQVINYGYTF
.,TRBV6-5,.,TRBJ2-5,TGTGCCAGCAGTTACTCGAGGCAAGAGACCCAGTACTTC,CASSYSRQETQYF
.,TRBV27,.,TRBJ1-1,TGTGCCAGCAGAACTATGACAGCCTTGAACACTGAAGCTTTCTTT,CASRTMTALNTEAFF
.,TRBV27,.,TRBJ1-5,TGTGCCAGCAGGCCCTGGGCCGACGGGGTCAATCAGCCCCAGCATTTT,CASRPWADGVNQPQHF
TRBD1,TRBV19,.,TRBJ1-2,TGTGCCAGTAGTATGCGTGCAGGGGGGACAGCTAACTATGGCTACACCTTC,CASSMRAGGTANYGYTF
TRBD2,TRBV5-1,.,TRBJ2-7,TGCGCCAGCAGCGGGGAGGGCTACGAGCAGTACTTC,CASSGEGYEQYF
.,TRBV12-3/TRBV12-4,.,TRBJ1-4,TGTGCCAGCAGTTTATATAGGGGTGAAAAACTGTTTTTT,CASSLYRGEKLFF
.,TRBV18,few,TRBJ1-5,TGTGCCAGCTCACGCGGACAGCTTTATAGCAATCAGCCCCAGCATTTT,CASSRGQLYSNQPQHF
.,TRBV2,few,TRBJ1-5,TGTGCCAGCAGTGAAGGGGCAGGGATTGGTAGCAATCAGCCCCAGCATTTT,CASSEGAGIGSNQPQHF
.,TRBV5-1,once,TRBJ2-3,TGCGCCAGCAGCTTGACAGGCCCCAGCACAGATACGCAGTATTTT,CASSLTGPSTDTQYF
TRBD2,TRBV4-3,.,TRBJ2-1,TGCGCCAGCAGCCCCGGGGGGGGACCGCTCGTGGGGAATGAGCAGTTCTTC,CASSPGGGPLVGNEQFF
TRBD1,TRBV5-4,.,TRBJ2-3,TGTGCCAGCAGCTTGGCCACAGGGGCGATAGATACGCAGTATTTT,CASSLATGAIDTQYF
TRBD2,TRBV3-1/TRBV3-2,once,TRBJ2-3,TGTGCCAGCAGCCAAGATAGCGGGGGGTGGAATACGCAGTATTTT,CASSQDSGGWNTQYF
.,TRBV28,.,TRBJ2-3,TGTGCCAGCAGTCCCAGCAGGGTTCCAGATACGCAGTATTTT,CASSPSRVPDTQYF
.,TRBV27,once,TRBJ2-1,TGTGCCAGCAGTACCTCGCCCCAGGAGCAGTTCTTC,CASSTSPQEQFF
TRBD2,TRBV19,.,TRBJ2-4,TGTGCCAGTAGTACGGGACTAGCGGGGGGAATAGCCAAAAACATTCAGTACTTC,CASSTGLAGGIAKNIQYF
TRBD2,TRBV5-3,.,TRBJ2-3,TGTGCCAGAAGCTTGATCACTAGCGGGGGGGCAGATACGCAGTATTTT,CARSLITSGGADTQYF
TRBD2,TRBV11-2,.,TRBJ2-1,TGTGCCAGCAGCTCGGGACTAGCTGGGGGTGAGCAGTTCTTC,CASSSGLAGGEQFF
TRBD2,TRBV19,.,TRBJ2-2,TGTGCCAGTAGTATGGACACTAAGGCCAGTCCTATCCGACTAGCGGGAGGCCTCGCCGGGGAGCTGTTTTTT,CASSMDTKASPIRLAGGLAGELFF
.,TRBV18,.,TRBJ1-1,TGTGCCAGCTCACCACGTACAACTGAAGCTTTCTTT,CASSPRTTEAFF
TRBD2,TRBV11-2,once,TRBJ2-1,TGTGCCAGCAGCTTAGTAGCGGGGAACTACAATGAGCAGTTCTTC,CASSLVAGNYNEQFF
.,TRBV12-3/TRBV12-4,once,TRBJ1-6,TGTGCCAGCAGTTTACAGGGGATGACACCCCTCCACTTT,CASSLQGMTPLHF
TRBD2,TRBV30,.,TRBJ2-7,TGTGCCTGGAGTAATCCGGGACTAGCGGGAGGCGAGCAGTACTTC,CAWSNPGLAGGEQYF
TRBD2,TRBV6-5,.,TRBJ2-6,TGTGCCAGCAGCTCTAGCGGCTCTGGGGCCAACGTCCTGACTTTC,CASSSSGSGANVLTF
.,TRBV12-3/TRBV12-4,.,TRBJ2-1,TGTGCCAGCAGTTTGCAGGGCCCGAATGAGCAGTTCTTC,CASSLQGPNEQFF
TRBD2,TRBV9,.,TRBJ2-5,TGTGCCAGCAGCGTAGCGGGAGGCCCCCAAGAGACCCAGTACTTC,CASSVAGGPQETQYF